These 13 T cell receptor beta chains were all obtained from the same sample, sequenced in a study of PD-1 blockade in classical Hodgkin lymphoma. All patients relapsed after autologous stem cell transplantation, and brentuximab vedotin exposure varied. The repertoire was sequenced with immunoSEQ multiplex PCR; TCRdb's copy has only in-frame clones and lacks some. The sample carries tens of thousands of clones, about two thirds recorded once. The sequences come from peripheral blood mononuclear cells (PBMCs), collected at baseline. The source of these receptors is a human donor with classical Hodgkin lymphoma.

The chain joins TRBV4-2 to TRBJ1-2, with a possible D match to TRBD1 (6 bases). The CDR3 runs 15 residues. Deletions cut 0 bases from V and 4 bases from J, with 12 bases between. CDR1 and CDR2 (germline): LGHNA, YNFKEQ. CDR3 sequence: CASSQEGQRFYGYTF. The CDR3 DNA sequence: TGTGCCAGCAGCCAAGAAGGACAGCGATTCTATGGCTACACCTTC.

The rearrangement joins TRBV15 to TRBJ2-2, with D perhaps matching TRBD2 (6 bases). Trimming removed 3 bases from V and 7 bases from J, with 21 bases in between. The germline V gene encodes CDR1 LNHNV and CDR2 YYDKDF (reference sequence). The CDR3 consists of 17 residues. CDR3 in DNA: TGTGCCACCAGCAGTCAGCCGGGAGCGTTACGCCGCGGGGAGCTGTTTTTT. This codes for CATSSQPGALRRGELFF.

This clone ranks as medium-sized. The chain carries TRBV6-5 and TRBJ1-5; unclear D gene. Per the germline V gene, CDR1 is MNHEY and CDR2 is SVGAGI. V dropped 5 bases and J dropped 6 bases, with 8 bases sitting between them. This CDR3 region has 12 residues. The CDR3 region is CASSRVGQPQHF. In DNA form, the CDR3 reads TGTGCCAGCAGTAGAGTTGGTCAGCCCCAGCATTTT.

This clone was detected a few times. The rearrangement uses TRBV23-1 and TRBJ1-6; D gene unclear. TRBV23-1 is treated as an ORF (open reading frame) with a function not yet certain. V was trimmed by 4 bases and J by 7 bases, leaving 5 bases between them. The CDR3 is 12 amino acids. CDR3 residues: CASSRPNSPLHF. The CDR3 coding sequence is TGCGCCAGCAGTCGTCCGAATTCACCCCTCCACTTT.

This clone rates as hyperexpanded. CDR3 amino acids: CASSQAGGLHTEAFF. CDR3 coding DNA: TGTGCCAGCAGCCAGGCAGGGGGCCTTCACACTGAAGCTTTCTTT. The chain combines TRBV14 with TRBJ1-1; 8 bases match TRBD1. Looked up from germline, CDR1 is SGHDN and CDR2 is FVKESK. This CDR3 is built from 15 residues. Germline trimming cut 3 bases from V and 3 bases from J; bases unmatched to any gene: 6.

The chain employs TRBV5-1 and TRBJ2-3; 10 bases fit TRBD1. In germline, CDR1 is SGHRS, CDR2 YFSETQ. The CDR3 totals 15 residues. Trimming at V came to 3 bases and at J to 7 bases, leaving 8 bases not matched to a gene. CDR3 sequence reads: CASSSLGTGEYTQYF. The CDR3 DNA reads as TGCGCCAGCAGCTCTCTAGGGACAGGGGAATATACGCAGTATTTT.

The chain recombines TRBV4-3 with TRBJ2-3, with a weak D call TRBD2 (5 bases). Germline CDR1 LGHNA, CDR2 YSLEER. CDR3 length: 14 amino acids. V lost 0 bases, J lost 10 bases, and 14 bases lay in between. CDR3 in amino acids: CASSQDFTGIPQYF. The CDR3 DNA reads TGCGCCAGCAGCCAAGATTTCACCGGGATCCCGCAGTATTTT.

The chain links TRBV28 to TRBJ1-5; no firm D call. The CDR3 length is 11 residues. Trimming took off 6 bases at V and 3 bases at J, with 3 bases between the two ends. In germline, CDR1 is MDHEN, CDR2 SYDVKM. The CDR3: CASSDNQPQHF. The CDR3 DNA reads as TGTGCCAGCAGCGACAATCAGCCCCAGCATTTT.

The J gene is TRBJ2-6, the V gene TRBV7-8; no clear D gene. Per the germline V gene, CDR1 is SGHVS and CDR2 is FQNEAQ. CDR3 length equals 17 residues. The germline V and J ends were trimmed by 3 bases and 6 bases, with 18 bases remaining between them. The chain's CDR3 is CASSFRSVAAEANVLTF. Written as DNA, the CDR3 is TGTGCCAGCAGCTTCCGGAGCGTAGCTGCCGAGGCCAACGTCCTGACTTTC.

This clone was picked up a small number of times. The V and J genes are TRBV6-5 and TRBJ2-5; tentative D call: TRBD2 (5 bases). From germline, CDR1 is MNHEY and CDR2 SVGAGI. The V gene lost 4 bases and the J gene lost 5 bases, with 20 bases spanning the gap. This CDR3 is built from 16 residues. The CDR3 DNA reads TGTGCCAGCAGTTCTCCCACGACCGGAGGATTGGAGACCCAGTACTTC. Its protein product is CASSSPTTGGLETQYF.

This chain connects TRBV5-1 to TRBJ1-2, with D possibly being TRBD1 (5 bases). Germline V gives CDR1 SGHRS, CDR2 YFSETQ. This CDR3 region has 14 residues. V lost 4 bases, J lost 3 bases, and 13 bases lay in between. CDR3 residues: CASSRDGGDYGYTF. The CDR3 DNA follows: TGCGCCAGCAGCCGGGACGGAGGGGACTATGGCTACACCTTC.

This clone appeared a single time. V and J are TRBV7-8 and TRBJ2-5, with 9 positions matching TRBD1. The J call may be mistaken, given a closer DNA end match to TRBJ2-7. Germline V gives CDR1 SGHVS, CDR2 FQNEAQ. The CDR3 consists of 15 residues. The CDR3 DNA reads TGTGCCAGCAGCTTTCCGGGGACAGGGCCCTACGAGCAGTACTTC. This sequence encodes CASSFPGTGPYEQYF.

The chain uses TRBV27 and TRBJ1-2, with 8 bases lining up with TRBD1. CDR3 size: 13 residues. V dropped 6 bases and J dropped 5; count of bases not matched to a gene: 5. From germline, CDR1 is MNHEY and CDR2 SMNVEV (reference sequence). The CDR3 coding sequence is TGTGCCAGCAGACGGACAGGGAAGTATGGCTACACCTTC. This sequence encodes CASRRTGKYGYTF.